Each of the 10 T cell receptor beta chains below was sequenced from the same sample in a study of PD-1 blockade in classical Hodgkin lymphoma. Every patient relapsed after autologous stem cell transplantation, and brentuximab vedotin exposure varied. TCRdb's table, derived via immunoSEQ multiplex PCR, lists solely in-frame clones and lacks some. The table shows tens of thousands of clones, with around 70% occurring only once. Specimen: peripheral blood mononuclear cells (PBMCs), collected at baseline. These receptors all come from a human donor with classical Hodgkin lymphoma.

By share, this clone counts as medium-sized. The CDR3 DNA follows: TGTGCCAGCAGCTTATTTGTCCGGTCCGAGGGTTACAATGAGCAGTTCTTC. It translates to CASSLFVRSEGYNEQFF. J is TRBJ2-1 and V is TRBV7-9; D might be TRBD2 (5 bases). Trimming took 2 bases from V and 4 from J, leaving 18 bases between them. The CDR3 contains 17 residues. Germline CDR1 is SEHNR and CDR2 is FQNEAQ (reference sequence).

The chain employs TRBV6-4 and TRBJ2-5; tentatively, D is TRBD2 (5 bases). V was pared by 4 bases and J by 4 bases, with 10 bases between. Germline V gene data show CDR1 as MRHNA and CDR2 as SNTAGT. There are 13 residues in the CDR3. CDR3 sequence (DNA): TGTGCCAGCAGTGCCACGGACTTAGAGACCCAGTACTTC. Translation gives CASSATDLETQYF.

The rearrangement joins TRBV28 to TRBJ2-7; D is possibly TRBD1 (5 bases). The CDR3 extends over 14 amino acids. The germline CDR1 and CDR2 sequences are MDHEN and SYDVKM. The ends were cut back, 2 bases at V and 2 bases at J, with 10 bases in the middle. The CDR3 protein is CASSLQPQAYEQYF. The CDR3 nucleotides are TGTGCCAGCAGTTTACAGCCACAGGCCTACGAGCAGTACTTC.

The J gene is TRBJ2-4, the V gene TRBV5-4, with 8 nucleotides matching TRBD2. The CDR3 extends over 17 amino acids. From germline, CDR1 is SGHNT and CDR2 YYREEE (reference sequence). J lost 3 bases, V lost 3 bases, and 11 bases had no gene match. CDR3: CASSSGGVDVVKNIQYF. CDR3 DNA: TGTGCCAGCAGCTCGGGGGGGGTAGATGTTGTCAAAAACATTCAGTACTTC.

The V gene is TRBV7-9, the J gene TRBJ1-4; a possible D gene is TRBD1 (5 bases). Trimming took 2 bases from V and 0 from J, leaving 13 bases between them. Germline V gives CDR1 SEHNR, CDR2 FQNEAQ (reference sequence). The CDR3 spans 17 residues. CDR3 nucleotide sequence: TGTGCCAGCAGCTTAACCTCAACAGGTACAACTAATGAAAAACTGTTTTTT. Amino acid sequence: CASSLTSTGTTNEKLFF.

This clone was recorded only once. The chain links TRBV6-5 to TRBJ1-2; D is possibly TRBD1 (6 bases). The CDR3 consists of 13 residues. The ends were cut back, 6 bases at V and 7 bases at J, with 15 bases in the middle. Looked up from germline, CDR1 is MNHEY and CDR2 is SVGAGI. CDR3 loop: CASSPTWGRGYTF. The DNA for the CDR3 is TGTGCCAGCAGCCCCACGTGGGGGCGTGGCTACACCTTC.

The chain joins TRBV11-2 to TRBJ2-5; the D gene could be TRBD1 or TRBD2 (5 bases each). The CDR3 loop spans 16 amino acids. Trimming cost V 7 bases and J 1 base, with 19 bases left between them. Germline assignment: CDR1 SGHAT and CDR2 FQNNGV. The CDR3 region has the DNA TGTGCCAGCAAAAAGTCCGGGTGGGGGTCCCAAGAGACCCAGTACTTC. Residues: CASKKSGWGSQETQYF.

J is TRBJ2-7 and V is TRBV7-8; D is perhaps TRBD1 or TRBD2 (5 bases each). The V end was cut by 5 bases, the J end by 2 bases, with 13 bases between. CDR3 size: 14 residues. Germline CDR1 reads SGHVS; CDR2 reads FQNEAQ. The CDR3 is CASSPGTATYEQYF. The CDR3 DNA reads TGTGCCAGCAGCCCAGGGACCGCGACCTACGAGCAGTACTTC.

V is TRBV30 and J is TRBJ2-7; D ambiguous. CDR1 GTSNPN and CDR2 SVGIG come from the germline V gene (reference sequence). This CDR3 has 13 amino acids. Trimming pared 4 bases from V and 5 bases from J, leaving 15 bases between. The CDR3, as DNA: TGTGCCTGGAATGTAGGGATATGGAACGAGCAGTACTTC. It specifies CAWNVGIWNEQYF.

The chain employs TRBV9 and TRBJ1-3; D call uncertain. The CDR3 spans 15 residues. V gave up 3 bases and J gave up 0 bases, with 10 bases separating them. Germline CDR1 is SGDLS and CDR2 is YYNGEE. The CDR3 sequence: CASSGTAISGNTIYF. The CDR3 nucleotides are TGTGCCAGCAGCGGAACCGCTATCTCTGGAAACACCATATATTTT.